Here is one T cell receptor beta chain with its context. The planned depth of sequencing spanned 1 in 200,000 to 1 in 1 million T cells. The protocol was immunoSEQ multiplex PCR, while the TCRdb copy is restricted to in-frame clones and leaves out a portion. Among 130,000 or so clones, 79% were seen once, and the ten largest hold 9.5% to 15%. This entry is derived from a study of cytotoxic CD8 clonotypes in ibrutinib-treated CLL. Study context: The patients comprised 10 to 12 relapsed/refractory and 15 treatment-naive cases, some 18 IGHV unmutated.

In germline, CDR1 is SGHNT, CDR2 YYREEE (reference sequence). Trimming cost V 3 bases and J 7 bases; bases outside gene matches: 7. The CDR3 totals 15 residues. This receptor was taken from a human donor with chronic lymphocytic leukemia. This specimen consisted of PBMCs, obtained after 12 months of ibrutinib treatment. V is TRBV5-4 and J is TRBJ2-1, with 10 nucleotides matching TRBD2. The DNA of the CDR3 is TGTGCCAGCAGCTCGGATAGCGGGAGGACAAATGAGCAGTTCTTC. Translating it yields CASSSDSGRTNEQFF.